These 11 T cell receptor beta chains share one sample of origin, sequenced in a study of blood T cell repertoires in COVID-19. Assay: immunoSEQ multiplex PCR; the TCRdb copy retains only in-frame clones and omits some. The sample holds about 260,000 clones, 90% seen once. The material sequenced was PBMCs or T cells enriched from blood (not recorded which). The origin of the receptors is a man in his fifties or sixties who had been exposed to COVID-19.

The sample holds one count of this clone. The chain joins TRBV28 to TRBJ2-7; D gene ambiguous. The ends were cut back, 5 bases at V and 2 bases at J, with 4 bases in the middle. Per the germline V gene, CDR1 is MDHEN and CDR2 is SYDVKM. CDR3 length: 11 residues. The CDR3 bases are TGTGCCAGCAGTACTACCTACGAGCAGTACGTC. This translates into CASSTTYEQYV.

V and J are TRBV7-9 and TRBJ1-1; D gene unclear. From germline, CDR1 is SEHNR and CDR2 FQNEAQ (reference sequence). This CDR3 is 12 amino acids long. Trimming shortened V by 8 bases and J by 6 bases, and 13 bases separated the two germline ends. The CDR3 nucleotides are TGTGCCAGCGTCCTGGGCCACGCTGAAGCTTTCTTT. It yields the protein CASVLGHAEAFF.

This clone has just a few counts. Different DNA sequences within this sample yield the same CDR3. The rearrangement joins TRBV28 to TRBJ1-2; no reliable D call. V gave up 3 bases and J gave up 4 bases, with 6 bases separating them. The germline V gene encodes CDR1 MDHEN and CDR2 SYDVKM. This CDR3 is built from 12 residues. The CDR3 sequence: CASSLEGYGYTF. The CDR3 nucleotides read TGTGCCAGCAGTTTGGAGGGCTATGGCTACACCTTC.

The chain has TRBV28 and TRBJ2-7; 7 positions match TRBD1. V dropped 6 bases and J dropped 2; count of bases not matched to a gene: 7. Germline V gene data show CDR1 as MDHEN and CDR2 as SYDVKM. CDR3 length: 14 residues. The CDR3 here is CASSLPGQTYEQYV. For the CDR3, the DNA is TGTGCCAGCAGCTTACCGGGACAGACCTACGAGCAGTACGTC.

This clone was seen once. The J gene is TRBJ2-6, the V gene TRBV19; the D is unclear. Germline V lookup: CDR1 LNHDA, CDR2 SQIVND (reference sequence). The CDR3 covers 14 residues. Trimming removed 8 bases from V and 2 bases from J, with 10 bases in between. CDR3 bases: TGTGCCAGTTGTCAGTCCCCTGGGGCCAACGTCCTGACTTTC. Translating it yields CASCQSPGANVLTF.

This chain connects TRBV30 to TRBJ2-2; weak D call: TRBD1 (6 bases). The CDR3 extends over 13 amino acids. Germline loops: CDR1 GTSNPN, CDR2 SVGIG (reference sequence). V dropped 3 bases and J dropped 6 bases, with 11 bases sitting between them. The CDR3 nucleotides are TGTGCCTGGAGGAACCACAGGGCCGGGGAGCTGTTTTTT. Protein product: CAWRNHRAGELFF.

The V gene is TRBV2, the J gene TRBJ2-1; D is uncertain. V lost 6 bases and J 7 bases, leaving 16 bases between the germline ends. Germline assignment: CDR1 SNHLY and CDR2 FYNNEI. The CDR3 totals 14 residues. CDR3 loop: CASRASSLWNEQFF. As DNA, the CDR3 is TGTGCCAGCAGAGCCTCCTCTCTGTGGAATGAGCAGTTCTTC.

This clone was detected a few times. The J gene is TRBJ2-2, the V gene TRBV2; tentatively, D is TRBD2 (5 bases). Germline loops: CDR1 SNHLY, CDR2 FYNNEI. The CDR3 length is 14 residues. Trimming pared 6 bases from V and 4 bases from J, leaving 12 bases between. The CDR3 spells CASSGLFTTGELFF. In nucleotides, the CDR3 is TGTGCCAGCAGCGGACTCTTCACCACCGGGGAGCTGTTTTTT.

The rearrangement uses TRBV28 and TRBJ2-3, with D tentatively TRBD1 (6 bases). This CDR3 contains 13 residues. CDR1 MDHEN and CDR2 SYDVKM come from the germline V gene. Trimming removed 4 bases at V and 4 bases at J, with 9 bases between. The CDR3 here is CASSYRAPDTQYF. The CDR3 nucleotides read TGTGCCAGCAGTTACAGGGCCCCAGATACGCAGTATTTT.

The chain employs TRBV3-1 (or the pseudogene TRBV3-2) and TRBJ2-7, with TRBD1 matching 7 bases. The V gene end was trimmed by 3 bases and the J gene end by 12 bases; junction bases not matched to a gene: 11. This CDR3 contains 13 residues. The germline V gene encodes CDR1 LGHDT and CDR2 YNNKEL (reference sequence). The CDR3 loop is CASSHSGQARPYF. Here the CDR3 DNA reads TGTGCCAGCAGCCACAGCGGACAGGCCAGGCCGTACTTC.

The V and J genes are TRBV30 and TRBJ1-2; D might be TRBD1 (5 bases). Per the germline V gene, CDR1 is GTSNPN and CDR2 is SVGIG (reference sequence). This CDR3 contains 12 residues. Trimming pared 2 bases from V and 4 bases from J, leaving 8 bases between. CDR3 DNA sequence: TGTGCCTGGAGTCCGGGGGGCTATGGCTACACCTTC. Translation gives CAWSPGGYGYTF.